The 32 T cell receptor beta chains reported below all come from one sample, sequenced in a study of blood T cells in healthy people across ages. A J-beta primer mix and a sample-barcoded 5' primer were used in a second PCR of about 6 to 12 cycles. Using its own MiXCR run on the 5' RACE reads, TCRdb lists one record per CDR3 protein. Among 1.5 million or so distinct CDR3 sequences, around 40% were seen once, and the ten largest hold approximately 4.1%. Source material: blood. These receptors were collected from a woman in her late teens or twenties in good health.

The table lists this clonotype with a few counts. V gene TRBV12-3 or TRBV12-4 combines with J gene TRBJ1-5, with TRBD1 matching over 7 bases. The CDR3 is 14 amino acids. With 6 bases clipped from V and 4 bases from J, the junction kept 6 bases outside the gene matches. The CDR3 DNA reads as TGTGCCAGCAGCCAAGGGACAGAGAATCAGCCCCAGCATTTT. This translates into CASSQGTENQPQHF.

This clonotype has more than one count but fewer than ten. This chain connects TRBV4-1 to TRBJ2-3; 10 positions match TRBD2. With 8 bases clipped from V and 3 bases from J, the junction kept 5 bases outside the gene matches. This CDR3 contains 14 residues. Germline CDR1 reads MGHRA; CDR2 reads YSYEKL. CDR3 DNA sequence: TGCGCCAGCTCAAGCGGGGGGGTGACAGATACGCAGTATTTT. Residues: CASSSGGVTDTQYF.

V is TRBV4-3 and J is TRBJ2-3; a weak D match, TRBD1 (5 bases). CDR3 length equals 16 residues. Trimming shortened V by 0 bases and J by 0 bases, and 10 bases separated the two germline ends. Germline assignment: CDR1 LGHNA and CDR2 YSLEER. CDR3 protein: CASSQELRASTDTQYF. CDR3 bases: TGCGCCAGCAGCCAAGAGCTCAGGGCTAGCACAGATACGCAGTATTTT.

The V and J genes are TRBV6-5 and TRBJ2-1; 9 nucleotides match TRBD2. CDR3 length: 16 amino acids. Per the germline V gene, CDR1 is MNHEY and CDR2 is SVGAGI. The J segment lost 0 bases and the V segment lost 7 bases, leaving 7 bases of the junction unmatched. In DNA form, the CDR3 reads TGTGCCAGCACCCGAGCGGGGGGCTACTCCTACAATGAGCAGTTCTTC. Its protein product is CASTRAGGYSYNEQFF.

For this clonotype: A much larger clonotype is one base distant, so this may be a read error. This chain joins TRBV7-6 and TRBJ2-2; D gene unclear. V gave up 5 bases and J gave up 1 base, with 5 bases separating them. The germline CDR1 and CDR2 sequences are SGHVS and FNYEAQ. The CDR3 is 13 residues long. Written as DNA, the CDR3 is TGTGCCAGCAGCGACATGAACACCGGGGAGCTGTTTTTT. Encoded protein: CASSDMNTGELFF.

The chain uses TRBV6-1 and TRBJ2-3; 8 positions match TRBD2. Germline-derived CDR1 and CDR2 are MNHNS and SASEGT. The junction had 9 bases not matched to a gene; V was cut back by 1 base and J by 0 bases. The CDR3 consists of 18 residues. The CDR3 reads CASSEELGTSLSTDTQYF. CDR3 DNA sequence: TGTGCCAGCAGTGAAGAGTTAGGGACTAGTCTTAGCACAGATACGCAGTATTTT.

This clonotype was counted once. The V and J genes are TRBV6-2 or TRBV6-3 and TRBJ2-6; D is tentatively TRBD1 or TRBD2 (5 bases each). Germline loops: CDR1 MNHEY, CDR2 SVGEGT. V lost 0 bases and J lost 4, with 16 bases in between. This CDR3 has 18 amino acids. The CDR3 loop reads CASSYSISGHSGANVLTF. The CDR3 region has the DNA TGTGCCAGCAGTTACTCGATTTCGGGGCACTCAGGGGCCAACGTCCTGACTTTC.

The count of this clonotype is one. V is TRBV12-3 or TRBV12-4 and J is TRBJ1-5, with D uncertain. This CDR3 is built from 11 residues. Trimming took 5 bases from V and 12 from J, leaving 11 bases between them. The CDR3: CASSHGSLQHF. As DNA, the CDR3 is TGTGCCAGCAGTCACGGGAGTCTCCAGCATTTT.

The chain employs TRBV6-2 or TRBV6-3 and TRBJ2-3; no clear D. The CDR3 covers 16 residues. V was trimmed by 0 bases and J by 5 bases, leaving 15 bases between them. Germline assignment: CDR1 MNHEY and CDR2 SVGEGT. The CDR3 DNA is TGTGCCAGCAGTTACTCGGGTCTTCCCCCACAAGATACGCAGTATTTT. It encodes CASSYSGLPPQDTQYF.

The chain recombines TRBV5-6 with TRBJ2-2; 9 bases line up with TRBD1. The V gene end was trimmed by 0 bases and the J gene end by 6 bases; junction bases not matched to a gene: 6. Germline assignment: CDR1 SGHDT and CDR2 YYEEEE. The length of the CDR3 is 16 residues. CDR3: CASSLAGQGIAGELFF. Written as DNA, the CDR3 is TGTGCCAGCAGCTTGGCAGGACAGGGGATAGCCGGGGAGCTGTTTTTT.

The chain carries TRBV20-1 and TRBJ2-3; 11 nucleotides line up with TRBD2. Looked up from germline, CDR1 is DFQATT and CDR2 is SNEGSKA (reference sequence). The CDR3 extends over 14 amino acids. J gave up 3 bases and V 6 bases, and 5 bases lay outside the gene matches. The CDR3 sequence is CSARGLAETDTQYF. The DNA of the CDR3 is TGCAGTGCGCGGGGACTAGCGGAAACAGATACGCAGTATTTT.

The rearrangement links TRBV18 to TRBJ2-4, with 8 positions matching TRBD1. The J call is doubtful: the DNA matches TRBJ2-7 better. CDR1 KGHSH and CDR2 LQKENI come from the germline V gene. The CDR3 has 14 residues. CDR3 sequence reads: CASSPTGGNYEQYF. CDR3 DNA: TGTGCCAGCTCACCAACAGGGGGGAACTACGAGCAGTACTTC.

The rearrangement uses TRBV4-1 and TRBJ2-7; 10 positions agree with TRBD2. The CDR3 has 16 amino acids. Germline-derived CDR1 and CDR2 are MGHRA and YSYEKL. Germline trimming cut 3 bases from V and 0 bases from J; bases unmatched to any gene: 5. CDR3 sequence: CASSHLPSGSSYEQYF. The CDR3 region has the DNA TGCGCCAGCAGCCATCTCCCTAGCGGGAGCTCCTACGAGCAGTACTTC.

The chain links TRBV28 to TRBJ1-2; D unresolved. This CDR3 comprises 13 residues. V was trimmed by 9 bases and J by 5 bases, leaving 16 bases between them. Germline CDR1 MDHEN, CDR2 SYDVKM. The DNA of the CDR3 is TGTGCCAGTCGGACCTCGGGAGGTTATGGCTACACCTTC. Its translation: CASRTSGGYGYTF.

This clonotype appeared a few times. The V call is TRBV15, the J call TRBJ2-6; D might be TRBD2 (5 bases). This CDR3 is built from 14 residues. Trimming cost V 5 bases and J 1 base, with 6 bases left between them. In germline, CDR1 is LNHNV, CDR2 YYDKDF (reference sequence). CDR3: CATSRGSGANVLTF. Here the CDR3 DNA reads TGTGCCACCAGCCGGGGTTCTGGGGCCAACGTCCTGACTTTC.

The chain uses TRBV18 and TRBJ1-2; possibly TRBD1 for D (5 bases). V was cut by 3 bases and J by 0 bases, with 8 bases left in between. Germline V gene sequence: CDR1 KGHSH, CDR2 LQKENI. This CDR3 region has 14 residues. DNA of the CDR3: TGTGCCAGCTCACCGACAGAGTCTAACTATGGCTACACCTTC. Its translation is CASSPTESNYGYTF.

CDR3 amino acids: CTAGQGTGLDTQYF. CDR3 DNA: TGCACAGCCGGGCAGGGCACTGGCCTAGATACGCAGTATTTT. The rearrangement uses TRBV29-1 and TRBJ2-3; D is perhaps TRBD1 (5 bases). Germline V CDR1 and CDR2: SQVTM, ANQGSEA. CDR3 length: 14 amino acids.

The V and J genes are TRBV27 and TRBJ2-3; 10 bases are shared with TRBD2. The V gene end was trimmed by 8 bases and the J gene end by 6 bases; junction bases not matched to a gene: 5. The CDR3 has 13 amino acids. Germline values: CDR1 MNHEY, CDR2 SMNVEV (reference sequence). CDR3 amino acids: CASGASGSDTQYF. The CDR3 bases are TGTGCCAGCGGAGCTAGCGGGAGTGATACGCAGTATTTT.

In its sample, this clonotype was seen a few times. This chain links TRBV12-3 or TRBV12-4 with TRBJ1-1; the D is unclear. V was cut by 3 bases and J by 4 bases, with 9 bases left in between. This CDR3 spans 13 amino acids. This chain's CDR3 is CASSFKGITEAFF. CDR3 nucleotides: TGTGCCAGCAGTTTCAAGGGAATCACTGAAGCTTTCTTT.

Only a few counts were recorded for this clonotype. In nucleotides, the CDR3 is TGTGCCAGCAGCCTCTCCGGGACAGCGAACACTGAAGCTTTCTTT. Protein sequence: CASSLSGTANTEAFF. This chain uses TRBV7-2 with TRBJ1-1, with 7 bases fitting TRBD1. V lost 5 bases and J lost 1; bases outside the gene matches: 7. Germline CDR1 SGHTA, CDR2 FQGNSA. This CDR3 comprises 15 residues. The full variable domain, completed using reference TRBV7-2 and TRBJ1-1, is GAGVSQSPSNKVTEKGKDVELRCDPISGHTALYWYRQSLGQGLEFLIYFQGNSAPDKSGLPSDRFSAERTGGSVSTLTIQRTQQEDSAVYLCASSLSGTANTEAFFGQGTRLTVV.

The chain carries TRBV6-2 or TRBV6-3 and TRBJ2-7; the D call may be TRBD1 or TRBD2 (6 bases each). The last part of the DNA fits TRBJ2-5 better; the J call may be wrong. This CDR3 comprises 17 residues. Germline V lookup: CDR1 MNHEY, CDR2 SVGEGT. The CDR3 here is CASSYGGLAGVGETQYF. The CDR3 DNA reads TGTGCCAGCAGTTACGGGGGGCTAGCCGGAGTCGGAGAGACCCAGTACTTC.

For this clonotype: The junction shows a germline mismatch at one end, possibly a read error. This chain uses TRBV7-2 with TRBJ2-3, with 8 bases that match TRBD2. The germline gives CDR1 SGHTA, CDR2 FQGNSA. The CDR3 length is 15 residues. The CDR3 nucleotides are TGTGCCAACAGCCGAAGCGGGGGAAGCACAGATACGCAGTATTTT. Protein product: CANSRSGGSTDTQYF.

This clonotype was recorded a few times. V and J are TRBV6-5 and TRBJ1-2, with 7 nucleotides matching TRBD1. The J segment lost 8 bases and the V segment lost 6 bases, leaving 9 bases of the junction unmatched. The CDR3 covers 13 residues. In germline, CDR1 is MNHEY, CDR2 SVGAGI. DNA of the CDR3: TGTGCCAGCAGCGCAGACAGGGATCGGGGCTACACCTTC. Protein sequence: CASSADRDRGYTF.

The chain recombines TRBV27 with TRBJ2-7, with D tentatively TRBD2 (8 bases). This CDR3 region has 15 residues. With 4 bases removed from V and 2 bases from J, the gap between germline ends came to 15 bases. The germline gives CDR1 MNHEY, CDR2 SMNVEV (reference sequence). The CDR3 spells CASSSLAGQTYEQYF. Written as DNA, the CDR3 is TGTGCCAGCAGTTCCTTAGCGGGACAGACCTACGAGCAGTACTTC.

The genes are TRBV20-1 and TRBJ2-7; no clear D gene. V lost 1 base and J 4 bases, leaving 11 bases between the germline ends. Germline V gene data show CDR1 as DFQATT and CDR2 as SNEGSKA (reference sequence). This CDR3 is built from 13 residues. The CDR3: CSARGLAQYEQYF. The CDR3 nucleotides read TGCAGTGCTAGAGGATTAGCCCAATACGAGCAGTACTTC.

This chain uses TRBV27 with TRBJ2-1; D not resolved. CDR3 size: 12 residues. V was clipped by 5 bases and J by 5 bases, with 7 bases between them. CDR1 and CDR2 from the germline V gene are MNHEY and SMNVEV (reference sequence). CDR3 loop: CASSTIDNEQFF. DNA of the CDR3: TGTGCCAGCAGTACTATAGACAATGAGCAGTTCTTC.

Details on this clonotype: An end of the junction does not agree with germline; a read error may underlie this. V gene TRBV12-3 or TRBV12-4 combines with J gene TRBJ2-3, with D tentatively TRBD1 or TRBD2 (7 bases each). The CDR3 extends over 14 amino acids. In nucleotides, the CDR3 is TGTGCCAGCAGTTTTGACGGGGGGACAGCTACGCAGTATTTT. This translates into CASSFDGGTATQYF.

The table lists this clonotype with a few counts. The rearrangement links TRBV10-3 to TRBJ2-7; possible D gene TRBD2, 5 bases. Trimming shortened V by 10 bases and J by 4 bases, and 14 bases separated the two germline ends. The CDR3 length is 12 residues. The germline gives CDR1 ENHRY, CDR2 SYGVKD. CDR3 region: CATLDLPYEQYF. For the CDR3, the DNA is TGTGCCACGTTGGACTTGCCATACGAGCAGTACTTC.

DNA for the CDR3: TGTGCCAGTAGAAGGGACACCGTAAACAATCAGCCCCAGCATTTT. Protein: CASRRDTVNNQPQHF. The gene calls are TRBV19 and TRBJ1-5, with D possibly matching TRBD1 (6 bases). This CDR3 region has 15 residues. Germline V gene sequence: CDR1 LNHDA, CDR2 SQIVND (reference sequence). Trimming pared 6 bases from V and 3 bases from J, leaving 15 bases between.

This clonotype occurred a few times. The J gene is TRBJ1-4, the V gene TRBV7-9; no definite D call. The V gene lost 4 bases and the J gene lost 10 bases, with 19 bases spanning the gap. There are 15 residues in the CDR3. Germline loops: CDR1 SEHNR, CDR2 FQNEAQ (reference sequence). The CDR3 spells CASSSAKLGRGKLFF. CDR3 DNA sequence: TGTGCCAGCAGCTCCGCCAAGCTCGGGCGGGGAAAACTGTTTTTT.

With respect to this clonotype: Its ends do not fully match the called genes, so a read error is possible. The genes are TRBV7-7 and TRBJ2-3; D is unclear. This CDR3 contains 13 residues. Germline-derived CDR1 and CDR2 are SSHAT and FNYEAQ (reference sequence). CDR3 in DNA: TGTGCTAGCAGCGCCCAGACGGCAGATACGCAGTATTTT. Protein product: CASSAQTADTQYF.

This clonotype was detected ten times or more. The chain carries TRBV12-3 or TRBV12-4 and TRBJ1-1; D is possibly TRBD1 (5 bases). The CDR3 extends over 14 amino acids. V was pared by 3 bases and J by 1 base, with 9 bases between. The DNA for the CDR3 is TGTGCCAGCAGTTTCGGGGCAGGGAACACTGAAGCTTTCTTT. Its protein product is CASSFGAGNTEAFF.